The 20 T cell receptor beta chains below were found in one sample sequenced in a study of blood T cell repertoires in COVID-19. Using immunoSEQ multiplex PCR, the repertoire was profiled, and TCRdb retains in-frame clones only, with some absent. The sample lists approximately 210,000 clones; 85% to 90% were seen once. Sequenced sample: peripheral blood. These receptors were taken from a woman between 65 and 79 years old with acute or convalescent COVID-19.

CDR3 bases: TGTGCCAGCAGCGGGGACAGGGGGCAAGAGACCCAGTACTTC. It encodes CASSGDRGQETQYF. V usage is TRBV5-6 and J usage is TRBJ2-5, with 11 bases fitting TRBD1. Germline CDR1 SGHDT, CDR2 YYEEEE. The CDR3 loop spans 14 amino acids. Losses at the gene ends were 4 bases for V and 2 bases for J; bases not matched to a gene: 1.

The chain is built from TRBV5-1 and TRBJ1-1; D ambiguous. Trimming took off 3 bases at V and 4 bases at J, with 16 bases between the two ends. The CDR3 sequence is 15 residues long. Looked up from germline, CDR1 is SGHRS and CDR2 is YFSETQ. CDR3 residues: CASSSIRLGGTEAFF. In DNA, the CDR3 is TGCGCCAGCAGCTCGATCAGACTCGGAGGCACTGAAGCTTTCTTT.

The rearrangement joins TRBV6-2 or TRBV6-3 to TRBJ1-5; TRBD1 agrees at 7 bases. The trim removed 2 bases at V and 7 bases at J, leaving 11 bases unmatched. The CDR3 totals 16 residues. Germline CDR1 MNHEY, CDR2 SVGEGT. Here the CDR3 reads CASSYGGGQAGQPQHF. In DNA form, the CDR3 reads TGTGCCAGCAGTTACGGCGGAGGACAGGCTGGACAGCCCCAGCATTTT.

The gene calls are TRBV6-5 and TRBJ2-2; a weak D match, TRBD2 (6 bases). Per germline, CDR1 MNHEY and CDR2 SVGAGI. Trimming removed 7 bases from V and 2 bases from J, with 11 bases in between. This CDR3 comprises 14 residues. CDR3 sequence (DNA): TGTGCCAGCATCCCGGGAGTAAACACCGGGGAGCTGTTTTTT. Protein product: CASIPGVNTGELFF.

The rearrangement links TRBV11-2 to TRBJ1-1; D not resolved. This CDR3 spans 14 amino acids. CDR1 and CDR2 from the germline V gene are SGHAT and FQNNGV. Trimming took 3 bases from V and 1 from J, leaving 9 bases between them. CDR3 in amino acids: CASSFHYTNTEAFF. The CDR3, as DNA: TGTGCCAGCAGCTTTCACTACACGAACACTGAAGCTTTCTTT.

This sequence joins TRBV11-3 and TRBJ2-3; no clear D. With 3 bases removed from V and 3 bases from J, the gap between germline ends came to 13 bases. The CDR3 consists of 15 residues. Germline V gene lookup returns CDR1 SGHNT and CDR2 YENEEA. As DNA, the CDR3 is TGTGCCAGCAGCTTTAGTAACTTCCCTACAGATACGCAGTATTTT. Translated, it gives CASSFSNFPTDTQYF.

This clone showed up just a few times. This sequence joins TRBV10-3 and TRBJ2-7, with D perhaps matching TRBD1 (5 bases). The V end lost 8 bases, the J end lost 5 bases, and 34 bases lay between the germline ends. CDR1 and CDR2 from the germline V gene are ENHRY and SYGVKD. The CDR3 is 19 residues long. The CDR3 DNA sequence: TGTGCCATCGTGAGCTACAGGCGATTAGAGGTGCCTCTCTGCCACGAGCAGTACTTC. Translating it yields CAIVSYRRLEVPLCHEQYF.

This clone was seen just once. Other DNA sequences in this sample translate to the same CDR3. The chain combines TRBV29-1 with TRBJ2-7; 11 bases agree with TRBD2. CDR1 and CDR2 (germline): SQVTM, ANQGSEA. The V segment lost 6 bases and the J segment 3 bases; nucleotides outside the gene matches: 4. This CDR3 has 13 residues. CDR3 sequence: CSVGGLADYEQYF. CDR3 coding DNA: TGCAGCGTGGGGGGACTAGCGGACTACGAGCAGTACTTC.

The chain joins TRBV11-2 to TRBJ1-4; TRBD1 agrees at 8 bases. The junction had 6 bases not matched to a gene; V was cut back by 1 base and J by 2 bases. There are 17 residues in the CDR3. CDR1 is SGHAT and CDR2 is FQNNGV in the germline V gene. The CDR3 nucleotides read TGTGCCAGCAGCTTAGCAGGGGGCGGAGGGACTAATGAAAAACTGTTTTTT. This gives the protein CASSLAGGGGTNEKLFF.

This clone was detected once. J is TRBJ1-5 and V is TRBV10-3, with 8 bases that match TRBD1. With 3 bases clipped from V and 5 bases from J, the junction kept 6 bases outside the gene matches. CDR1 is ENHRY, CDR2 SYGVKD, per germline. The CDR3 loop spans 15 amino acids. The CDR3 region is CAISEGQGGDQPQHF. CDR3 in DNA: TGTGCCATCAGTGAAGGACAGGGCGGTGATCAGCCCCAGCATTTT.

The V call is TRBV5-4, the J call TRBJ1-6; tentatively, D is TRBD1 (5 bases). Trimming pared 0 bases from V and 7 bases from J, leaving 11 bases between. The V gene's germline CDR1 is SGHNT and CDR2 YYREEE (reference sequence). The CDR3 extends over 15 amino acids. For the CDR3, the DNA is TGTGCCAGCAGCTTGGCCCACCGACAGAATTCACCCCTCCACTTT. Translated: CASSLAHRQNSPLHF.

CDR3 nucleotide sequence: TGTGCCAGCAGTGGGACAGGAGGCACCGGGGAGCTGTTTTTT. It translates to CASSGTGGTGELFF. The chain couples TRBV25-1 to TRBJ2-2, with TRBD1 identical over 7 bases. CDR3 length equals 14 residues. The germline V gene has CDR1 MGHDK and CDR2 SYGVNS. J was trimmed by 4 bases and V by 4 bases; bases with no gene match: 3.

V is TRBV7-2 and J is TRBJ2-3; 9 bases are a match to TRBD2. Germline loops: CDR1 SGHTA, CDR2 FQGNSA. Unmatched junction bases numbered 16, after V lost 3 bases and J lost 3 bases. The CDR3 runs 19 residues. The CDR3 spells CASSFILLAGAGKTDTQYF. In DNA form, the CDR3 reads TGTGCCAGCAGCTTTATTCTCTTAGCGGGAGCCGGCAAAACAGATACGCAGTATTTT.

The chain has TRBV4-2 and TRBJ1-4; D is possibly TRBD1 (5 bases). V lost 5 bases and J 3 bases, leaving 10 bases between the germline ends. CDR3 length equals 14 residues. CDR1 and CDR2 (germline): LGHNA, YNFKEQ. CDR3 sequence reads: CASSTGRANEKLFF. The CDR3 bases are TGTGCCAGCAGCACCGGCAGGGCTAATGAAAAACTGTTTTTT.

The chain has TRBV28 and TRBJ2-7; 11 nucleotides align to TRBD1. The CDR3 has 16 residues. The germline V gene has CDR1 MDHEN and CDR2 SYDVKM. Trimming removed 6 bases from V and 3 bases from J; junction bases left unmatched: 10. The CDR3 sequence is CASSPQEGTGGYEQYF. In DNA form, the CDR3 reads TGTGCCAGCAGCCCTCAAGAGGGGACAGGGGGCTACGAGCAGTACTTC.

Concerning this clone: Other DNA variants within this sample encode the same CDR3. CDR3 residues: CASSQANSNQPQHF. The CDR3 bases are TGTGCCAGCAGCCAAGCTAATAGCAATCAGCCCCAGCATTTT. This rearrangement joins TRBV3-1 (or the pseudogene TRBV3-2) to TRBJ1-5, with D unresolved. This CDR3 has 14 residues. Germline V CDR1 and CDR2: LGHDT, YNNKEL (reference sequence). Trimming cost V 1 base and J 0 bases, with 4 bases left between them.

The chain is built from TRBV5-1 and TRBJ1-2, with unresolved D. This CDR3 is built from 13 residues. With 2 bases removed from V and 2 bases from J, the gap between germline ends came to 7 bases. Germline lookup yields CDR1 SGHRS and CDR2 YFSETQ. The CDR3 protein is CASSFEQNYGYTF. As DNA, the CDR3 is TGCGCCAGCAGCTTTGAACAGAACTATGGCTACACCTTC.

The CDR3 spells CASRAGRINTGELFF. The CDR3 nucleotides read TGCGCCAGCAGGGCAGGAAGGATAAACACCGGGGAGCTGTTTTTT. J is TRBJ2-2 and V is TRBV5-1, with D hard to call. The CDR3 sequence is 15 residues long. V lost 5 bases and J 2 bases, leaving 13 bases between the germline ends. Germline loops: CDR1 SGHRS, CDR2 YFSETQ.

The chain uses TRBV4-1 and TRBJ1-3; no clear D. This CDR3 comprises 14 residues. The germline V gene has CDR1 MGHRA and CDR2 YSYEKL. V lost 0 bases to trimming and J lost 4 bases, with 7 bases between them. The CDR3 spells CASSQDSRGNTIYF. CDR3 bases: TGCGCCAGCAGCCAAGACTCCAGAGGAAACACCATATATTTT.

The rearrangement links TRBV19 to TRBJ2-1; TRBD2 agrees at 8 bases. The V gene end was trimmed by 0 bases and the J gene end by 6 bases; junction bases not matched to a gene: 1. CDR3 length: 14 residues. Germline lookup yields CDR1 LNHDA and CDR2 SQIVND (reference sequence). In DNA, the CDR3 is TGTGCCAGTAGTATAGACGGGGGGGTCAATGAGCAGTTCTTC. Translated, it gives CASSIDGGVNEQFF.